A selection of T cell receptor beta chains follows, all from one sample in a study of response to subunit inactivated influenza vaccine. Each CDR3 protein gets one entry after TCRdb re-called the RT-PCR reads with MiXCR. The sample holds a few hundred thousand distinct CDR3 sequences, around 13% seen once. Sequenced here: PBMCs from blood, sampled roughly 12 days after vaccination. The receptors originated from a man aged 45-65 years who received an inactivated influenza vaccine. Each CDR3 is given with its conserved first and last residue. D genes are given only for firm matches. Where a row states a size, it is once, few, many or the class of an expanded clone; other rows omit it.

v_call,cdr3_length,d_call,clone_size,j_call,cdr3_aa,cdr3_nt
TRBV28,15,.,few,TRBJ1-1,CASSLGGRLNTEAFF,TGTGCCAGCAGTTTAGGGGGACGGTTGAACACTGAAGCTTTCTTT
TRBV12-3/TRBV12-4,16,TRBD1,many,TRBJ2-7,CASSPVQGQRNYEQYF,TGTGCCAGCAGTCCCGTTCAGGGACAGCGTAACTACGAGCAGTACTTC
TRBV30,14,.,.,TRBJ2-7,CAWSPYLELPGQYF,TGTGCCTGGAGCCCTTACCTTGAGCTTCCAGGGCAGTACTTC
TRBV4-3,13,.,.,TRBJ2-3,CASSRGGQDTQYF,TGCGCCAGCAGCAGGGGGGGGCAAGATACGCAGTATTTT
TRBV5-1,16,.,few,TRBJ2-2,CASSLEEGANTGELFF,TGCGCCAGCAGCTTGGAGGAGGGGGCGAACACCGGGGAGCTGTTTTTT
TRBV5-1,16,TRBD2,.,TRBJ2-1,CASSLALSGSADEQFF,TGCGCCAGCAGCTTGGCCCTTAGCGGGAGTGCTGATGAGCAGTTCTTC
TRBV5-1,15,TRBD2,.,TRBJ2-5,CASSSLAGEQETQYF,TGCGCCAGCAGCTCATTAGCGGGGGAGCAAGAGACCCAGTACTTC
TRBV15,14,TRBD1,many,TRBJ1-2,CATSIRQGGHGYTF,TGTGCCACCAGCATTAGACAGGGAGGTCATGGCTACACCTTC
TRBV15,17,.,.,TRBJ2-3,CATSRSLTGGGTDTQYF,TGTGCCACCAGCAGATCCTTGACAGGAGGTGGCACAGATACGCAGTATTTT
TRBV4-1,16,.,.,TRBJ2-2,CASRENTQGGTGELFF,TGCGCCAGCAGAGAAAACACTCAGGGGGGAACCGGGGAGCTGTTTTTT
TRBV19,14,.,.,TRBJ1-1,CASSPGPANTEAFF,TGTGCCAGTAGTCCAGGACCGGCGAACACTGAAGCTTTCTTT
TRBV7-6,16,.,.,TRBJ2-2,CASSTPRAANTGELFF,TGTGCCAGCAGCACGCCCAGGGCCGCGAACACCGGGGAGCTGTTTTTT
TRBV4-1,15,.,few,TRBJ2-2,CASSQDWLAPGELFF,TGCGCCAGCAGCCAAGATTGGTTGGCACCCGGGGAGCTGTTTTTT
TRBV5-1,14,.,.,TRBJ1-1,CASSLARRSAEAFF,TGCGCCAGCAGCTTGGCCAGGCGAAGCGCTGAAGCTTTCTTT
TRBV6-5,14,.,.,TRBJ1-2,CASSYRGGNYGYTF,TGTGCCAGCAGTTATCGGGGCGGCAACTATGGCTACACCTTC
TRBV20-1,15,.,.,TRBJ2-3,CSAPRTLLEADTQYF,TGCAGTGCCCCCCGGACCCTCCTAGAGGCAGATACGCAGTATTTT
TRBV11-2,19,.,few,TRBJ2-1,CASSLGGILRQNKYNEQFF,TGTGCCAGCAGCTTAGGCGGGATTCTCCGACAGAACAAATACAATGAGCAGTTCTTC
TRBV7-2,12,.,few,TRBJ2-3,CASRRVTDTQYF,TGTGCCAGCAGGCGGGTTACAGATACGCAGTATTTT
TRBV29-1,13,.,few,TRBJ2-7,CSVETGPFNEQYF,TGCAGCGTTGAAACAGGGCCTTTCAACGAGCAGTACTTC
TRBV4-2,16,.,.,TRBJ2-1,CASSQVYAAKYNEQFF,TGTGCCAGCAGCCAAGTTTATGCGGCAAAGTACAATGAGCAGTTCTTC
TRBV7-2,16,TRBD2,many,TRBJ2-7,CASSFGLAGQSYEQYF,TGTGCCAGCAGCTTCGGGCTAGCGGGCCAATCCTACGAGCAGTACTTC
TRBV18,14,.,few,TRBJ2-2,CASSVQRGRGELFF,TGTGCCAGCTCAGTCCAGAGGGGCCGCGGGGAGCTGTTTTTT
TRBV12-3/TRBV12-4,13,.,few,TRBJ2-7,CASGPSGFFEQYF,TGTGCCAGCGGCCCCTCGGGGTTTTTCGAGCAGTACTTC
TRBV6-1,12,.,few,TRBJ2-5,CAGRRFQETQYF,TGTGCCGGCCGACGGTTCCAAGAGACCCAGTACTTC
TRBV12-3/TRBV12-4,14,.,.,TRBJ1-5,CASSAVLEGEPQHF,TGTGCCAGCAGTGCTGTCTTGGAGGGGGAGCCCCAGCATTTT
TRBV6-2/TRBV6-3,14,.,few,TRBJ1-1,CASLGALSGAEAFF,TGTGCCAGCTTAGGGGCGCTGTCGGGAGCTGAAGCTTTCTTT
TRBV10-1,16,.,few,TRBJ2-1,CASSDKGVSSYNEQFF,TGCGCCAGCAGTGATAAGGGGGTCAGCTCCTACAATGAGCAGTTCTTC
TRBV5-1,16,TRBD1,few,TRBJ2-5,CASSKARQGYQETQYF,TGCGCCAGCAGCAAGGCGAGACAGGGGTACCAAGAGACCCAGTACTTC
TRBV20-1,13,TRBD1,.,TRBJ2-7,CSAGKDREYEQYF,TGCAGTGCTGGAAAGGACAGGGAGTACGAGCAGTACTTC
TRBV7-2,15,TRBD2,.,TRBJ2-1,CASSLGGGLRNEQFF,TGTGCCAGCAGCTTGGGCGGGGGGCTGAGGAATGAGCAGTTCTTC
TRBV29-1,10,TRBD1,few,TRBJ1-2,CSAGQAGYTF,TGCAGCGCTGGACAGGCAGGCTACACCTTC
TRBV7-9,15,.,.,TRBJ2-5,CASSPTGTIGETQYF,TGTGCCAGCAGCCCGACAGGAACCATCGGAGAGACCCAGTACTTC
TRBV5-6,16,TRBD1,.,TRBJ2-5,CASSPRRTGGWETQYF,TGTGCCAGCAGCCCAAGACGGACAGGGGGCTGGGAGACCCAGTACTTC
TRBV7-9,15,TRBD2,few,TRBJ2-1,CASSSSGIRNNEQFF,TGTGCCAGCAGCAGTAGCGGGATTCGAAACAATGAGCAGTTCTTC
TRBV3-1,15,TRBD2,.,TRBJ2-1,CASSQGGLGRGEQFF,TGTGCCAGCAGCCAAGGGGGACTAGGGCGGGGTGAGCAGTTCTTC
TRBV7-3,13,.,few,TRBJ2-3,CASSLSLGNTQYF,TGTGCCAGCAGCTTATCACTGGGGAACACGCAGTATTTT
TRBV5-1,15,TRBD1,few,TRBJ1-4,CASSPTGGSGEKLFF,TGCGCCAGCAGCCCAACAGGGGGGAGTGGTGAAAAACTGTTTTTT
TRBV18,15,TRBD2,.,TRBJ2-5,CASSLTQGLQETQYF,TGTGCCAGCTCACTAACCCAGGGACTACAAGAGACCCAGTACTTC
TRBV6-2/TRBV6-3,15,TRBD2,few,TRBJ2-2,CASSYLGEGVGELFF,TGTGCCAGCAGTTACCTCGGGGAGGGCGTCGGGGAGCTGTTTTTT
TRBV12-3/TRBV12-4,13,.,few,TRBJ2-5,CASSSAEMQTQYF,TGTGCCAGCAGTTCGGCAGAGATGCAGACCCAGTACTTC
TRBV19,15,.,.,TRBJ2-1,CASSQTMSSYNEQFF,TGTGCCAGTAGCCAGACTATGAGCTCCTACAATGAGCAGTTCTTC
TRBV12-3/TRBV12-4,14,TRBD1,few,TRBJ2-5,CASCGTGGWETQYF,TGTGCCAGCTGCGGGACAGGGGGCTGGGAGACCCAGTACTTC
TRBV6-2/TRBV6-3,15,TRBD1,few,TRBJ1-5,CASRDRGWGNQPQHF,TGTGCCAGCAGAGACAGGGGCTGGGGCAATCAGCCCCAGCATTTT
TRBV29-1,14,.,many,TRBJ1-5,CSVAGTQDNQPQHF,TGCAGCGTTGCAGGGACCCAGGACAATCAGCCCCAGCATTTT
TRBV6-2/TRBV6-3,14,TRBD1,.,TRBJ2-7,CASSDAKGGNEQYF,TGTGCCAGCAGTGACGCGAAAGGGGGCAACGAGCAGTACTTC
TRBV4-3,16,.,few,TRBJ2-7,CASSSTSLGRGTPIYF,TGCGCCAGCAGCTCAACCTCCCTCGGACGGGGGACCCCCATCTACTTC
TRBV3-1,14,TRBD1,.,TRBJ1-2,CASRPQGEKNGYTF,TGTGCCAGCAGGCCACAGGGGGAGAAAAATGGCTACACCTTC
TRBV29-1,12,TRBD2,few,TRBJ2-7,CSVELAGSSQYF,TGCAGCGTCGAACTAGCGGGATCGTCGCAGTACTTC
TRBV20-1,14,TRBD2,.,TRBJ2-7,CSASWRGGSYEQYF,TGCAGTGCTAGTTGGCGCGGGGGCTCCTACGAGCAGTACTTC